Listed below are T cell receptor beta chains from one sample, sequenced in a study of cytomegalovirus exposure and HLA in healthy donors. Data came from immunoSEQ multiplex PCR; TCRdb stores just in-frame clones and leaves some out. Of tens of thousands of clones in the sample, 80% to 90% were seen once. The sequencing sample was made of PBMCs. The receptor set was obtained from a woman between 18 and 30 years old in good health and CMV-seronegative. The CDR3 runs from the conserved cysteine through the conserved F or W. Each record gives: clone size, J gene, D gene, V gene, CDR3 DNA, CDR3 protein. The D gene is left open where the match is weak. Size values are once, few and many counts, or a class for expanded clones, and some rows have none.

abundance: NA; j_gene: TRBJ2-6; d_gene: NA; v_gene: TRBV2; CDR3nt: TGTGCCAGTTTCCTCGGAGCTGGGGCCAACGTCCTGACTTTC; CDR3aa: CASFLGAGANVLTF
abundance: NA; j_gene: TRBJ1-2; d_gene: NA; v_gene: TRBV29-1; CDR3nt: TGCAGCGTTGGTAGGGGAGGAACTAACTATGGCTACACCTTC; CDR3aa: CSVGRGGTNYGYTF
abundance: once; j_gene: TRBJ2-7; d_gene: TRBD1; v_gene: TRBV5-4; CDR3nt: TGTGCCAGCAGCCCGCACCCGGGACAGGCCTACGAGCAGTACTTC; CDR3aa: CASSPHPGQAYEQYF
abundance: NA; j_gene: TRBJ1-3; d_gene: NA; v_gene: TRBV6-6; CDR3nt: TGTGCCAGCAGTCCTCAGGCCGACTCTGGAAACACCATATATTTT; CDR3aa: CASSPQADSGNTIYF
abundance: NA; j_gene: TRBJ2-1; d_gene: NA; v_gene: TRBV11-2; CDR3nt: TGTGCCAGCAGGCAGGTACGGGGGAGCTCCTACAATGAGCAGTTCTTC; CDR3aa: CASRQVRGSSYNEQFF
abundance: NA; j_gene: TRBJ2-7; d_gene: NA; v_gene: TRBV2; CDR3nt: TGTGCCAGCAGTGAAGTCAGGGGACCTGCCTACGAGCAGTACTTC; CDR3aa: CASSEVRGPAYEQYF
abundance: NA; j_gene: TRBJ2-4; d_gene: TRBD1; v_gene: TRBV5-1; CDR3nt: TGCGCCAGCAGCCCTACGTCCGGGACAGAGAACATTCAGTACTTC; CDR3aa: CASSPTSGTENIQYF
abundance: NA; j_gene: TRBJ2-1; d_gene: NA; v_gene: TRBV27; CDR3nt: TGTGCCAGCAGTTCGGCAGGGAAGTGGGGGGATGAGCAGTTCTTC; CDR3aa: CASSSAGKWGDEQFF
abundance: NA; j_gene: TRBJ2-7; d_gene: NA; v_gene: TRBV7-9; CDR3nt: TGTGCCAGCAGCTTAGATCCAGGGAAGCAGTACTTC; CDR3aa: CASSLDPGKQYF
abundance: once; j_gene: TRBJ2-5; d_gene: TRBD2; v_gene: TRBV5-1; CDR3nt: TGCGCCAGCAGTCCACTTCCGGGACTAGCGGGAGTGAGGGAAGAGACCCAGTACTTC; CDR3aa: CASSPLPGLAGVREETQYF
abundance: NA; j_gene: TRBJ2-3; d_gene: NA; v_gene: TRBV28; CDR3nt: TGTGCCAGCAACCCGCTCGGTCTAGGGGGAGATACGCAGTATTTT; CDR3aa: CASNPLGLGGDTQYF
abundance: NA; j_gene: TRBJ1-2; d_gene: TRBD1; v_gene: TRBV5-1; CDR3nt: TGCGCCAGCAATACTGGACAGGGGCTTGGCTACACCTTC; CDR3aa: CASNTGQGLGYTF
abundance: NA; j_gene: TRBJ1-5; d_gene: TRBD1; v_gene: TRBV2; CDR3nt: TGTGCCAGCAGACGCGACAGGGGCAATCAGCCCCAGCATTTT; CDR3aa: CASRRDRGNQPQHF
abundance: once; j_gene: TRBJ1-2; d_gene: NA; v_gene: TRBV28; CDR3nt: TGTGCCAGCAGTTTAAGCCCAGGGGCTGGGAACTATGGCTACACCTTC; CDR3aa: CASSLSPGAGNYGYTF
abundance: NA; j_gene: TRBJ2-6; d_gene: NA; v_gene: TRBV28; CDR3nt: TGTGCCAGCAAGATAGGGGTCCACTCTGGGGCCAACGTCCTGACTTTC; CDR3aa: CASKIGVHSGANVLTF
abundance: medium-sized; j_gene: TRBJ2-4; d_gene: TRBD1; v_gene: TRBV19; CDR3nt: TGTGCCAGTAGCACCGGGACAGAGCTAAACATTCAGTACTTC; CDR3aa: CASSTGTELNIQYF
abundance: NA; j_gene: TRBJ1-4; d_gene: NA; v_gene: TRBV2; CDR3nt: TGTGCCAGCAGTGAAGGGGCTGAAAAACTGTTTTTT; CDR3aa: CASSEGAEKLFF
abundance: NA; j_gene: TRBJ2-5; d_gene: NA; v_gene: TRBV2; CDR3nt: TGTGCCAGCAGCACTTGGGCTCGCGAGACCCAGTACTTC; CDR3aa: CASSTWARETQYF
abundance: NA; j_gene: TRBJ2-3; d_gene: NA; v_gene: TRBV20-1; CDR3nt: TGCAGTGCTAGAGATATAGATACGCAGTATTTT; CDR3aa: CSARDIDTQYF
abundance: NA; j_gene: TRBJ2-5; d_gene: TRBD2; v_gene: TRBV2; CDR3nt: TGTGCCAGCAGGTTGCGGGGGTTAAACCAAGAGACCCAGTACTTC; CDR3aa: CASRLRGLNQETQYF
abundance: NA; j_gene: TRBJ2-7; d_gene: TRBD2; v_gene: TRBV12-5; CDR3nt: TGTGCTAGTGGTTTGGTTGGACTAGCGGGAGACGAGCAGTACTTC; CDR3aa: CASGLVGLAGDEQYF
abundance: NA; j_gene: TRBJ2-1; d_gene: TRBD2; v_gene: TRBV27; CDR3nt: TGTGCCAGCAGCAGGGGGACTAGCGCCTACAATGAGCAGTTCTTC; CDR3aa: CASSRGTSAYNEQFF
abundance: NA; j_gene: TRBJ2-7; d_gene: TRBD2; v_gene: TRBV5-8; CDR3nt: TGTGCCAGCAGCATGACCCGACTAGCGGGGTCCTACGAGCAGTACTTC; CDR3aa: CASSMTRLAGSYEQYF
abundance: once; j_gene: TRBJ2-1; d_gene: TRBD2; v_gene: TRBV7-9; CDR3nt: TGTGCCAGCAGCTTAGGCCTAGCGGGGGGGCCTAGGGATGAGCAGTTCTTC; CDR3aa: CASSLGLAGGPRDEQFF
abundance: NA; j_gene: TRBJ1-4; d_gene: TRBD1; v_gene: TRBV27; CDR3nt: TGTGCCAGCAGGAGGACAGGGGTTGAAAAACTGTTTTTT; CDR3aa: CASRRTGVEKLFF
abundance: NA; j_gene: TRBJ1-1; d_gene: TRBD1; v_gene: TRBV7-8; CDR3nt: TGTGCCAGCAGCCCTCTACCGTTGGGGGACAGGGTGAACACTGAAGCTTTCTTT; CDR3aa: CASSPLPLGDRVNTEAFF
abundance: NA; j_gene: TRBJ1-1; d_gene: NA; v_gene: TRBV6-5; CDR3nt: TGTGCCAGCAGGGAAAGCCAGGCATCGGATGAAGCTTTCTTT; CDR3aa: CASRESQASDEAFF
abundance: NA; j_gene: TRBJ2-1; d_gene: TRBD1; v_gene: TRBV27; CDR3nt: TGTGCCAGCAGTAAACATAGACAGGGTTTGCGGCCCAATGAGCAGTTCTTC; CDR3aa: CASSKHRQGLRPNEQFF
abundance: NA; j_gene: TRBJ1-4; d_gene: TRBD1; v_gene: TRBV2; CDR3nt: TGTGCCAGTGCAGGGGGATCTAATGAAAAACTGTTTTTT; CDR3aa: CASAGGSNEKLFF
abundance: NA; j_gene: TRBJ2-2; d_gene: TRBD1; v_gene: TRBV27; CDR3nt: TGTGCCAGCAGTTTTCTTGGACAGGAGAACACCGGGGAGCTGTTTTTT; CDR3aa: CASSFLGQENTGELFF
abundance: NA; j_gene: TRBJ2-5; d_gene: TRBD1; v_gene: TRBV13; CDR3nt: TGTGCCAGCAGCTTAAGGGCCATCCGCCGGGACAGGGGTGGGGAGACCCAGTACTTC; CDR3aa: CASSLRAIRRDRGGETQYF
abundance: NA; j_gene: TRBJ2-7; d_gene: TRBD1; v_gene: TRBV15; CDR3nt: TGTGCCACCAGCAGAGGACAGGGGACTTTGGGCGAGCAGTACTTC; CDR3aa: CATSRGQGTLGEQYF
abundance: once; j_gene: TRBJ2-7; d_gene: NA; v_gene: TRBV6-5; CDR3nt: TGTGCCAGCAGTTACTCGGGGGCAAAGGCCTACGAGCAGTACTTC; CDR3aa: CASSYSGAKAYEQYF
abundance: NA; j_gene: TRBJ2-3; d_gene: TRBD1; v_gene: TRBV5-1; CDR3nt: TGCGCCAGCAAAAGACAGGGTGGCACAGATACGCAGTATTTT; CDR3aa: CASKRQGGTDTQYF
abundance: NA; j_gene: TRBJ2-5; d_gene: TRBD2; v_gene: TRBV7-7; CDR3nt: TGTGCCAGCAGCCCTGCCCTAGCGGGGGGGCGGGAGACCCAGTACTTC; CDR3aa: CASSPALAGGRETQYF
abundance: few; j_gene: TRBJ2-1; d_gene: NA; v_gene: TRBV12-5; CDR3nt: TGTGCTAGTGGTTTGACAGGATACAATGAGCAGTTCTTC; CDR3aa: CASGLTGYNEQFF
abundance: once; j_gene: TRBJ1-1; d_gene: NA; v_gene: TRBV7-8; CDR3nt: TGTGCCAGCAGCTTCCCGACTAGGGGAGACACGAACACTGAAGCTTTCTTT; CDR3aa: CASSFPTRGDTNTEAFF
abundance: NA; j_gene: TRBJ1-2; d_gene: TRBD1; v_gene: TRBV5-1; CDR3nt: TGCGCCAGCAACACACAGACAGGGGGAGGAGGCTACACCTTC; CDR3aa: CASNTQTGGGGYTF
abundance: NA; j_gene: TRBJ1-3; d_gene: NA; v_gene: TRBV6-5; CDR3nt: TGTGCCAGCAGATATAGGGAGGGAAACACCATATATTTT; CDR3aa: CASRYREGNTIYF
abundance: NA; j_gene: TRBJ2-1; d_gene: TRBD2; v_gene: TRBV5-4; CDR3nt: TGTGCCAGCAGCTCCCCTAGCGGAAATGAGCAGTTCTTC; CDR3aa: CASSSPSGNEQFF
abundance: NA; j_gene: TRBJ2-3; d_gene: TRBD2; v_gene: TRBV2; CDR3nt: TGTGCCAGCAGTGAAGTTAGCGGGGGAACAGATACGCAGTATTTT; CDR3aa: CASSEVSGGTDTQYF
abundance: NA; j_gene: TRBJ1-5; d_gene: NA; v_gene: TRBV2; CDR3nt: TGTGCCAGCAGTGAAGCCCCAGGGCAACAGCCCCAGCATTTT; CDR3aa: CASSEAPGQQPQHF
abundance: NA; j_gene: TRBJ2-7; d_gene: NA; v_gene: TRBV2; CDR3nt: TGTGCCAGCAGAGCGGACAGTGTCCTCGAGCAGTACTTC; CDR3aa: CASRADSVLEQYF
abundance: NA; j_gene: TRBJ1-5; d_gene: TRBD1; v_gene: TRBV2; CDR3nt: TGTGCCAGCAGCGAACGGACAGGGGTCTACTTTTACAATCAGCCCCAGCATTTT; CDR3aa: CASSERTGVYFYNQPQHF